The present T cell receptor beta chain was sequenced within a study of T cell repertoires in cytomegalovirus infection. About the research overall: Alongside well-studied HLA-B-restricted CMV epitopes, recently identified HLA-C-restricted CMV epitopes were also used. An indication of both CMV infection and matching HLA type came from public TCR beta signatures. Study observations and caveats: Public TCR beta family frequency separated CMV-and-HLA carriers, including in an independent cohort. HLA-C-restricted CMV clonotypes gave the most frequent clonotype in two of eight donors.

A remark on this clonotype: Its target is unknown.

TCRdb reprocessed the reads via MiXCR and lists one record per CDR3 protein. This table has about a million distinct CDR3 sequences, approximately 31% appearing once. The germline CDR1 and CDR2 sequences are MNHEY and SVGEGT. The CDR3 sequence is 15 residues long. V lost 3 bases and J lost 6; bases outside the gene matches: 7. The source of this sequence is a human donor in good health (CMV status not recorded). Some clones in this sample may be carry-over from other donors' samples. Here the sequenced sample was cultured CD8+ T cells from PBMCs, taken from culture after CMV antigen stimulation. The rearrangement joins TRBV6-2 or TRBV6-3 to TRBJ1-5; 8 bases align to TRBD1. CDR3 amino acids: CASSYLGQGRQPQHF. CDR3 nucleotide sequence: TGTGCCAGCAGTTATCTCGGACAGGGTCGTCAGCCCCAGCATTTT.